The 20 T cell receptor beta chains listed next were all sequenced from one sample in a study of blood T cell repertoires in COVID-19. Some clones are missing from TCRdb's copy, which holds only in-frame ones; the method was immunoSEQ multiplex PCR. Here the sample spans 230,000 or so clones, over 75% being singletons. The sample comprised peripheral blood. The origin of the receptors is a human donor in a cohort sampled during active COVID-19.

CDR3 amino acids: CASSIGYDNQHF. In DNA form, the CDR3 reads TGTGCCAGTAGTATAGGTTATGACAACCAGCATTTT. The chain combines TRBV19 with TRBJ1-5; D unresolved. The V gene lost 1 base and the J gene lost 12 bases, with 10 bases spanning the gap. The V gene's germline CDR1 is LNHDA and CDR2 SQIVND (reference sequence). CDR3 length equals 12 residues.

This sequence joins TRBV28 and TRBJ2-6; D unclear. Germline V gene lookup returns CDR1 MDHEN and CDR2 SYDVKM. V lost 2 bases, J lost 1 base, and 9 bases lay in between. This CDR3 region has 16 residues. The chain's CDR3 is CASSLRPRSGANVLTF. The CDR3 DNA is TGTGCCAGCAGTTTACGTCCGAGATCTGGGGCCAACGTCCTGACTTTC.

The chain links TRBV11-3 to TRBJ2-3; the D gene is possibly TRBD2 (7 bases). With 1 base removed from V and 5 bases from J, the gap between germline ends came to 13 bases. This CDR3 is built from 15 residues. CDR1 is SGHNT, CDR2 YENEEA, per germline. The CDR3 loop is CASSLGGGGLDTQYF. The CDR3 DNA reads TGTGCCAGCAGCTTAGGAGGGGGGGGCCTAGATACGCAGTATTTT.

This sequence joins TRBV29-1 and TRBJ1-1; the match to TRBD1 covers 9 bases. Germline V gives CDR1 SQVTM, CDR2 ANQGSEA. The CDR3 runs 14 residues. CDR3 sequence (DNA): TGCAGTACTACAGGGGGCGGCTGGAACACTGAAGCTTTCTTT. Translated, it gives CSTTGGGWNTEAFF.

The CDR3 sequence: CASSTGTSGSNEQYF. The CDR3 DNA sequence: TGTGCCAGTAGTACCGGGACTAGCGGGAGCAACGAGCAGTACTTC. The gene calls are TRBV19 and TRBJ2-7; 14 positions agree with TRBD2. Germline assignment: CDR1 LNHDA and CDR2 SQIVND (reference sequence). The CDR3 is made up of 15 amino acids. The trim removed 4 bases at V and 5 bases at J, leaving 4 bases unmatched.

The V and J genes are TRBV28 and TRBJ1-1; D perhaps matches TRBD1 (5 bases). Germline V gene data show CDR1 as MDHEN and CDR2 as SYDVKM. This CDR3 spans 12 amino acids. Trimming left V 5 bases short and J 13 bases short, with 17 bases between. DNA for the CDR3: TGTGCCAGCAGTGGTACCGGGACTGGGAGTTTCTTT. As protein: CASSGTGTGSFF.

The J gene is TRBJ2-4, the V gene TRBV29-1, with 9 bases matching TRBD1. V dropped 2 bases and J dropped 2; count of bases not matched to a gene: 7. CDR1 and CDR2 from the germline V gene are SQVTM and ANQGSEA. The CDR3 is 16 amino acids. In DNA form, the CDR3 reads TGCAGCGTTGAATACAGGGGGCGAGGAACCAAAAACATTCAGTACTTC. Protein product: CSVEYRGRGTKNIQYF.

V gene TRBV10-1 combines with J gene TRBJ1-5, with a weak D call TRBD1 (5 bases). The CDR3 is 17 amino acids. Between the trimmed V and J ends, which lost 4 bases and 0 bases, there was a span of 16 bases. From germline, CDR1 is WNHNN and CDR2 SYGVQD (reference sequence). CDR3 DNA sequence: TGCGCCAGCAGTGCGCGGCAGGGTACGGATAGCAATCAGCCCCAGCATTTT. Translation gives CASSARQGTDSNQPQHF.

This chain links TRBV9 with TRBJ2-2; D ambiguous. CDR1 SGDLS and CDR2 YYNGEE come from the germline V gene. V shed 0 bases and J shed 5 bases, with 11 bases lying between them. The CDR3 is 15 amino acids. The CDR3 region has the DNA TGTGCCAGCAGCGTAGGCCCTCTCTATACCGGGGAGCTGTTTTTT. It yields the protein CASSVGPLYTGELFF.

The gene calls are TRBV9 and TRBJ1-2, with a weak D call TRBD1 (5 bases). Germline CDR1 and CDR2: SGDLS and YYNGEE. The CDR3 length is 15 residues. Trimming removed 0 bases from V and 0 bases from J, with 9 bases in between. CDR3 protein: CASSVGGKTNYGYTF. CDR3 in DNA: TGTGCCAGCAGCGTAGGGGGCAAGACTAACTATGGCTACACCTTC.

V is TRBV5-5 and J is TRBJ2-7; no definite D call. This CDR3 has 14 amino acids. Germline assignment: CDR1 SGHKS and CDR2 YYEKEE (reference sequence). Trimming took 3 bases from V and 5 from J, leaving 15 bases between them. In DNA, the CDR3 is TGTGCCAGCAGCTGGTATCGGTTCGGAGACGAGCAGTACTTC. It is translated as CASSWYRFGDEQYF.

CDR3 sequence: CAWTTPGLLLDEQYF. CDR3 coding DNA: TGTGCCTGGACTACACCGGGACTCCTGTTGGACGAGCAGTACTTC. V is TRBV30 and J is TRBJ2-7; perhaps TRBD2 as D (6 bases). Germline CDR1 reads GTSNPN; CDR2 reads SVGIG (reference sequence). The CDR3 is made up of 15 amino acids. Trimming removed 4 bases at V and 5 bases at J, with 21 bases between.

Note on this clone: At one of its ends the junction is not consistent with the germline gene, which may arise from a read error. The chain couples TRBV29-1 to TRBJ2-7, with 10 bases aligning to TRBD1. CDR1 SQVTM and CDR2 ANQGSEA come from the germline V gene. CDR3 length equals 14 residues. CDR3 residues: CSVKDRGLGNEQYF. The CDR3 bases are TGCAGCGTTAAAGACAGGGGGCTTGGCAACGAGCAGTACTTC.

This clone was detected ten times or more. The chain has TRBV9 and TRBJ1-2, with 10 bases fitting TRBD1. Germline loops: CDR1 SGDLS, CDR2 YYNGEE. V dropped 7 bases and J dropped 1; count of bases not matched to a gene: 10. The CDR3 covers 16 residues. The CDR3 bases are TGTGCCAGCTTGGGGACCGGGACAGGGGATAACTATGGCTACACCTTC. It encodes CASLGTGTGDNYGYTF.

This chain joins TRBV18 and TRBJ2-7; tentatively, D is TRBD2 (6 bases). Trimming left V 2 bases short and J 3 bases short, with 11 bases between. The CDR3 runs to 14 residues. The V gene's germline CDR1 is KGHSH and CDR2 LQKENI. DNA of the CDR3: TGTGCCAGCTCACCAGGGACTTCTAGCTACGAGCAGTACTTC. Protein sequence: CASSPGTSSYEQYF.

The CDR3 DNA follows: TGTGCCAGCAGCCCAGGACAGGGTATGAATGGCTACACCTTC. Translated, it gives CASSPGQGMNGYTF. The chain recombines TRBV9 with TRBJ1-2; 8 bases agree with TRBD1. V gave up 4 bases and J gave up 6 bases; unmatched junction bases: 8. The CDR3 is 14 residues long. The germline V gene has CDR1 SGDLS and CDR2 YYNGEE.

This sequence joins TRBV4-3 and TRBJ1-2; TRBD1 matches 8 bases. The CDR3 extends over 14 amino acids. Germline V CDR1 and CDR2: LGHNA, YSLEER. The J segment lost 7 bases and the V segment lost 4 bases, leaving 8 bases of the junction unmatched. CDR3 amino acids: CASSRMTGESGYTF. In nucleotides, the CDR3 is TGCGCCAGCAGCCGAATGACAGGGGAATCTGGCTACACCTTC.

The chain employs TRBV6-1 and TRBJ2-7; no firm D call. The CDR3 spans 12 residues. Germline-derived CDR1 and CDR2 are MNHNS and SASEGT. Trimming removed 1 base from V and 7 bases from J, with 8 bases in between. The chain's CDR3 is CASSEVGNEQYF. The CDR3 DNA reads TGTGCCAGCAGTGAAGTCGGTAATGAGCAGTACTTC.

In its sample, this clone was seen a few times. The DNA for the CDR3 is TGTGCCAGCAGCTTCCAACAGGGCCCCTACGAGCAGTACTTC. Translation: CASSFQQGPYEQYF. J is TRBJ2-7 and V is TRBV7-2; a possible D gene is TRBD1 (6 bases). Germline V CDR1 and CDR2: SGHTA, FQGNSA. V dropped 3 bases and J dropped 2 bases, with 11 bases sitting between them. This CDR3 comprises 14 residues.

The chain recombines TRBV28 with TRBJ2-1, with D possibly matching TRBD2 (6 bases). There are 14 residues in the CDR3. The germline gives CDR1 MDHEN, CDR2 SYDVKM. The V end lost 11 bases, the J end lost 7 bases, and 21 bases lay between the germline ends. The CDR3 spells CAGTPGRGGNEQFF. The CDR3 DNA reads TGTGCCGGCACGCCCGGGAGAGGTGGAAATGAGCAGTTCTTC.